The 10 T cell receptor beta chains below were found in one sample sequenced in a study of response to subunit inactivated influenza vaccine. TCRdb analysed the RT-PCR reads with MiXCR anew, one entry per CDR3 protein. The profile shows around 790,000 distinct CDR3 sequences, approximately 22% of them singletons. This sample comprised PBMCs from blood, obtained around 5 days after vaccination. Receptor source: a man aged 50-59 years who received an inactivated influenza vaccine.

The genes are TRBV7-2 and TRBJ2-7; D ambiguous. This CDR3 spans 15 amino acids. Germline V CDR1 and CDR2: SGHTA, FQGNSA. The V and J ends lost 1 base and 2 bases respectively, with 12 bases between them. The CDR3 loop is CASSLVLFLTYEQYF. In nucleotides, the CDR3 is TGTGCCAGCAGCTTAGTTCTGTTCCTCACCTACGAGCAGTACTTC. The entire variable domain, with the rest obtained from reference TRBV7-2 and TRBJ2-7, is as follows: GAGVSQSPSNKVTEKGKDVELRCDPISGHTALYWYRQSLGQGLEFLIYFQGNSAPDKSGLPSDRFSAERTGGSVSTLTIQRTQQEDSAVYLCASSLVLFLTYEQYFGPGTRLTVT.

The chain employs TRBV4-3 and TRBJ2-2; 8 nucleotides line up with TRBD2. Germline-derived CDR1 and CDR2 are LGHNA and YSLEER. This CDR3 is built from 17 residues. The trim removed 4 bases at V and 4 bases at J, leaving 11 bases unmatched. CDR3 residues: CASSLIPGGPGTGELFF. CDR3 nucleotide sequence: TGCGCCAGCAGCCTAATTCCGGGGGGGCCCGGCACCGGGGAGCTGTTTTTT.

The chain carries TRBV7-2 and TRBJ2-2; 7 bases fit TRBD1. CDR1 is SGHTA and CDR2 is FQGNSA in the germline V gene. Germline trimming cut 4 bases from V and 6 bases from J; bases unmatched to any gene: 5. The CDR3 runs to 14 residues. In DNA form, the CDR3 reads TGTGCCAGCAGCTACGCCAGGGGGTCCGGGGAGCTGTTTTTT. It specifies CASSYARGSGELFF.

This clonotype was counted only a few times. The chain carries TRBV4-2 and TRBJ2-1, with 10 bases matching TRBD2. Germline CDR1 reads LGHNA; CDR2 reads YNFKEQ. J was trimmed by 0 bases and V by 4 bases; bases with no gene match: 12. This CDR3 region has 19 residues. The CDR3 loop reads CASSPEGLAGDLSYNEQFF. The CDR3 DNA reads as TGTGCCAGCAGCCCAGAGGGGCTAGCGGGGGACCTCTCCTACAATGAGCAGTTCTTC.

This clonotype was detected only a few times. The rearrangement joins TRBV4-3 to TRBJ2-2; D ambiguous. Deletions cut 0 bases from V and 8 bases from J, with 7 bases between. The CDR3 is 13 residues long. Germline V gene data show CDR1 as LGHNA and CDR2 as YSLEER. The chain's CDR3 is CASSQEFQGELFF. The CDR3 nucleotides read TGCGCCAGCAGCCAAGAATTCCAAGGGGAGCTGTTTTTT.

This clonotype was seen more than once but under ten times. CDR3 amino acids: CASSVYNFRGSTGELFF. The CDR3, as DNA: TGTGCCAGCAGTGTATATAACTTCAGGGGATCCACCGGGGAGCTGTTTTTT. The rearrangement joins TRBV6-1 to TRBJ2-2; TRBD1 might be the D (6 bases). CDR3 length: 17 amino acids. Germline V gene data show CDR1 as MNHNS and CDR2 as SASEGT. V was trimmed by 4 bases and J by 4 bases, leaving 19 bases between them.

The V call is TRBV4-2, the J call TRBJ2-7; 8 bases agree with TRBD2. V lost 1 base and J lost 5; bases outside the gene matches: 4. Germline V lookup: CDR1 LGHNA, CDR2 YNFKEQ. The CDR3 consists of 14 residues. DNA for the CDR3: TGTGCCAGCAGCCAAGGAGGGACTAGTAACGAGCAGTACTTC. Amino acids: CASSQGGTSNEQYF.

The gene calls are TRBV20-1 and TRBJ2-3, with D possibly matching TRBD1 (5 bases). Deletions cut 5 bases from V and 4 bases from J, with 13 bases between. The CDR3 covers 13 residues. The V gene's germline CDR1 is DFQATT and CDR2 SNEGSKA (reference sequence). The CDR3 coding sequence is TGCAGTGCTTACGGTCAGGGTGCAGATACGCAGTATTTT. It specifies CSAYGQGADTQYF.

This chain uses TRBV12-3 or TRBV12-4 with TRBJ2-1, with unresolved D. The V end lost 8 bases, the J end lost 8 bases, and 7 bases lay between the germline ends. The CDR3 is made up of 10 amino acids. The CDR3 is CASGEDEQFF. CDR3 nucleotide sequence: TGTGCCAGCGGGGAAGATGAGCAGTTCTTC.

This clonotype turned up a few times. Here the CDR3 reads CASSQEIPRTGWRTGELFF. The CDR3 DNA reads TGCGCCAGCAGCCAAGAAATACCCAGGACAGGGTGGAGGACCGGGGAGCTGTTTTTT. The chain uses TRBV4-1 and TRBJ2-2; 8 bases line up with TRBD1. This CDR3 is built from 19 residues. CDR1 MGHRA and CDR2 YSYEKL come from the germline V gene. V was pared by 0 bases and J by 5 bases, with 14 bases of the junction left unmatched.